The 11 T cell receptor beta chains reported below all come from one sample, sequenced in a study of shared clonotypes between healthy human individuals. The assay was immunoSEQ multiplex PCR, and TCRdb's table has in-frame clones only and misses some. The sample includes about 480,000 clones, about 79% of them seen just once. The sequenced sample consisted of PBMCs. The source of these receptors is a woman aged 40 to 55 in good health. Some clones in this sample may be carry-over from other donors' samples.

This clone was seen once. The genes are TRBV29-1 and TRBJ2-1; TRBD2 matches 14 bases. Germline V lookup: CDR1 SQVTM, CDR2 ANQGSEA. The CDR3 is made up of 13 amino acids. V shed 6 bases, J shed 8 bases, and the junction held 3 bases outside the gene matches. The CDR3 sequence: CSVGTSGGDEQFF. In DNA, the CDR3 is TGCAGCGTGGGGACTAGCGGGGGAGATGAGCAGTTCTTC.

The rearrangement links TRBV6-6 to TRBJ2-7, with 7 bases fitting TRBD1. The CDR3 sequence is 14 residues long. The V segment lost 6 bases and the J segment 4 bases; nucleotides outside the gene matches: 9. The V gene's germline CDR1 is MNHNY and CDR2 SVGAGI (reference sequence). CDR3 nucleotide sequence: TGTGCCAGCAGGCATCGACAGGGTTGGTACGAGCAGTACTTC. Residues: CASRHRQGWYEQYF.

J is TRBJ2-1 and V is TRBV19, with D perhaps TRBD1 (5 bases). Germline V lookup: CDR1 LNHDA, CDR2 SQIVND (reference sequence). The CDR3 has 13 amino acids. Trimming left V 7 bases short and J 8 bases short, with 15 bases between. The CDR3 DNA follows: TGTGCCAGTAAGTCCTTCCAAGGGGATGAGCAGTTCTTC. It encodes CASKSFQGDEQFF.

As to this clone: A much larger clone sits a single nucleotide away, making a read error possible. The V gene is TRBV29-1, the J gene TRBJ2-5; 9 nucleotides match TRBD1. The end of the DNA is better explained by TRBJ2-7, so the J call may be wrong. Germline CDR1 and CDR2: SQVTM and ANQGSEA. The CDR3 totals 15 residues. The CDR3 loop is CSVTSIQGALDEQYF. The CDR3 nucleotides read TGCAGCGTTACGTCAATACAGGGGGCGCTTGACGAGCAGTACTTC.

There are many counts of this clone. The rearrangement uses TRBV2 and TRBJ2-1; D not resolved. The V gene's germline CDR1 is SNHLY and CDR2 FYNNEI. Trimming stripped 8 bases from V and 6 bases from J, with 14 bases between. The CDR3 consists of 13 residues. CDR3 sequence (DNA): TGTGCCAGCCTTGGCCCTCCGGGCAATGAGCAGTTCTTC. Its translation: CASLGPPGNEQFF.

This clone occurred a few times. The CDR3 nucleotides read TGTGCCAGCAGCAAGGGACTAGCGGGAGGGGAAGAGACCCAGTACTTC. It yields the protein CASSKGLAGGEETQYF. The chain uses TRBV11-3 and TRBJ2-5, with 16 positions matching TRBD2. Unmatched junction bases numbered 3, after V lost 5 bases and J lost 3 bases. The CDR3 is 16 residues long. CDR1 SGHNT and CDR2 YENEEA come from the germline V gene.

The rearrangement uses TRBV10-2 and TRBJ2-1; 11 bases agree with TRBD1. The V and J ends lost 9 bases and 9 bases, in that order; junction bases with no gene match: 7. This CDR3 comprises 13 residues. The germline V gene encodes CDR1 WSHSY and CDR2 SAAADI. DNA for the CDR3: TGCGCCAGTACCCGGGACAGGGGGTTTGAGCAGTTCTTC. It encodes CASTRDRGFEQFF.

The CDR3 region has the DNA TGTGCTAGTGGTTTGGTGATCGGGGCGGGAGGTCCCACAGATACGCAGTATTTT. Protein sequence: CASGLVIGAGGPTDTQYF. This rearrangement joins TRBV12-5 to TRBJ2-3; 8 positions match TRBD2. Germline V lookup: CDR1 LGHNT, CDR2 FRNRAP. Trimming at V came to 0 bases and at J to 2 bases, leaving 10 bases not matched to a gene. The CDR3 loop spans 18 amino acids.

This clone was seen a few times. The chain couples TRBV7-9 to TRBJ1-2; the D gene is possibly TRBD1 (6 bases). With 2 bases removed from V and 4 bases from J, the gap between germline ends came to 8 bases. This CDR3 is 13 amino acids long. Germline V gene data show CDR1 as SEHNR and CDR2 as FQNEAQ (reference sequence). The CDR3 coding sequence is TGTGCCAGCAGCTTACTACAGGGCTATGGCTACACCTTC. Protein: CASSLLQGYGYTF.

The chain carries TRBV7-3 and TRBJ2-7; D may be TRBD1 or TRBD2 (5 bases each). The germline CDR1 and CDR2 sequences are SGHTA and FQGTGA. Trimming removed 0 bases from V and 3 bases from J, with 12 bases in between. The CDR3 sequence is 15 residues long. CDR3 nucleotide sequence: TGTGCCAGCAGCTTAACCCCGGGACCGGGCTACGAGCAGTACTTC. Translation: CASSLTPGPGYEQYF.

J is TRBJ1-3 and V is TRBV6-5; D unclear. CDR1 is MNHEY and CDR2 is SVGAGI in the germline V gene. Trimming removed 6 bases at V and 0 bases at J, with 12 bases between. The CDR3 extends over 15 amino acids. Here the CDR3 DNA reads TGTGCCAGCAGGACCGACGGGGACTCTGGAAACACCATATATTTT. Encoded protein: CASRTDGDSGNTIYF.